This T cell receptor (beta chain) was recorded in a study of CD8 T cells in Susac syndrome. With random hexamers, about 0.5 to 1 ug RNA was reverse transcribed. TCRdb reprocessed the immunoSEQ multiplex PCR reads with MiXCR, giving one entry per CDR3 protein. The repertoire includes about 190,000 distinct CDR3 sequences, approximately 96% of them detected once, and 0.098% sits in the top ten. In Susac syndrome patients, recently defined diagnostic criteria for definite or probable disease were met. The length of the CDR3 is 13 residues. The ends lost 7 bases at V and 2 bases at J; junction bases unmatched: 8. CDR1 is DFQATT and CDR2 is SNEGSKA in the germline V gene (reference sequence).

The specimen was CD4+ T cells from PBMCs. The origin of this receptor is a human donor with Susac syndrome. The V gene is TRBV20-1, the J gene TRBJ2-7; 7 nucleotides align to TRBD2. CDR3 residues: CSGGLPGTYEQYF. In nucleotides, the CDR3 is TGCAGTGGGGGACTACCCGGAACCTACGAGCAGTACTTC.